This record looks at one T cell receptor beta chain sequence and its context. Its antigen is still unknown. A read error is possible here, since a much larger clone lies one base away. These data belong to a study of T cells in Graves' hyperthyroidism and ophthalmopathy. Overall study context: Pretreatment peripheral blood was obtained at initial diagnosis.

Researchers defined stable Graves' hyperthyroidism as no ophthalmopathy progression within 18 months. V was clipped by 4 bases and J by 11 bases; unmatched bases: 10. The CDR3 is 14 amino acids. Germline lookup yields CDR1 KGHSH and CDR2 LQKENI. Study outcomes and limitations: Ophthalmopathy was distinguished from stable hyperthyroidism by 13 V-J signatures.

What was amplified from RNA transcripts were TCR beta CDR3 regions. The study used the HTBI primer set for a first-round RT-PCR of the TCR CDR3. MiXCR was run by TCRdb on the multiplex PCR reads, yielding one entry per CDR3 protein. The data contain 300,000 to 400,000 distinct CDR3 sequences, over 15% of them singletons. Sequenced material: blood. The V call is TRBV18, the J call TRBJ1-4; 7 positions match TRBD1. This receptor was taken from a woman between 50 and 59 years old with Graves' hyperthyroidism. The CDR3, as DNA: TGTGCCAGCTCACTACCCGACAGGGAATGGAAACTGTTTTTT. Translation: CASSLPDREWKLFF.